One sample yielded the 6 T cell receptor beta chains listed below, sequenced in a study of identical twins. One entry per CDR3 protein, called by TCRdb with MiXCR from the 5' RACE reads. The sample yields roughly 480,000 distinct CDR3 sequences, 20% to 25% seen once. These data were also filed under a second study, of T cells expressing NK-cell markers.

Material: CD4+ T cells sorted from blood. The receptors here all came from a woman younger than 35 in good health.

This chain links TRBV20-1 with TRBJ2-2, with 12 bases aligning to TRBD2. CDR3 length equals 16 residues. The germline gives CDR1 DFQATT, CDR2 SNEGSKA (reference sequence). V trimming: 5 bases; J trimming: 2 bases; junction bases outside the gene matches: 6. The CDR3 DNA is TGCAGTGCTTCAGGACTAGCGGGAACAAACACCGGGGAGCTGTTTTTT. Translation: CSASGLAGTNTGELFF.

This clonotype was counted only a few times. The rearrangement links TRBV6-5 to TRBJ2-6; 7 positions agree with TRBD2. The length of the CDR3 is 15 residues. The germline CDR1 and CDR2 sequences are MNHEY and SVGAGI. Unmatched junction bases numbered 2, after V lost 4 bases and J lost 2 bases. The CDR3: CASSWGGPGANVLTF. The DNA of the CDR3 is TGTGCCAGCAGTTGGGGGGGTCCTGGGGCCAACGTCCTGACTTTC.

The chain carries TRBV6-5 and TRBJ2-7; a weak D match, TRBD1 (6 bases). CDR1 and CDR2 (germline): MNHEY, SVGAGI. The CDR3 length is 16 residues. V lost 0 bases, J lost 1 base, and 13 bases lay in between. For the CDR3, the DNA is TGTGCCAGCAGTTACTCTGGGGGCAGGGCGTCCTACGAGCAGTACTTC. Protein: CASSYSGGRASYEQYF.

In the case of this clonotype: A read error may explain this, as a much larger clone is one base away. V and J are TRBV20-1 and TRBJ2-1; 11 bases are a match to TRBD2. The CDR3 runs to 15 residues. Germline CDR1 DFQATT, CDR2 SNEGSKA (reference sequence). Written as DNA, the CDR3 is TGCAGTCCTAGAGATCTTAGCGGGAGGGCCAATGAGCAGTTCTTC. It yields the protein CSPRDLSGRANEQFF.

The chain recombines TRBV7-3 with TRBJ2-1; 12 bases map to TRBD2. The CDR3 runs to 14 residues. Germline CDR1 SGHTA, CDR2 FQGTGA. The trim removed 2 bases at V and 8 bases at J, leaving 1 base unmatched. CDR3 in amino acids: CASSLLAGGDEQFF. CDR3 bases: TGTGCCAGCAGCTTACTAGCGGGGGGGGATGAGCAGTTCTTC. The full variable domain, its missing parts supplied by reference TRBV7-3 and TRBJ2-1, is GAGVSQTPSNKVTEKGKYVELRCDPISGHTALYWYRQSLGQGPEFLIYFQGTGAADDSGLPNDRFFAVRPEGSVSTLKIQRTERGDSAVYLCASSLLAGGDEQFFGPGTRLTVL.

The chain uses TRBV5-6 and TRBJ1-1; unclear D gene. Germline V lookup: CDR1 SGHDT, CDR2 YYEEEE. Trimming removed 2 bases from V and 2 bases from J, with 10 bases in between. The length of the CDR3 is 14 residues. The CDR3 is CASSFLQRNTEAFF. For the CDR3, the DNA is TGTGCCAGCAGCTTTCTTCAGAGAAACACTGAAGCTTTCTTT.